This T cell receptor (beta chain) was identified during a study of blood T cell repertoires in COVID-19. For the study at large: Acute-phase and convalescent COVID-19 samples originated in the United States, Italy and Spain. T cells, B-cell-depleted T cells, or PBMCs provided the cDNA or gDNA that served as material.

Followed over time, Seattle patients had been enrolled while infection was active. Repertoires were generated with immunoSEQ multiplex PCR, while TCRdb's copy carries only in-frame clones and drops some. The sample carries 300,000 to 400,000 clones, approximately 88% recorded once. This sequence was found in a man aged 25-40 years with COVID-19, enrolled during active disease. Sequencing was done on a sample of peripheral blood.

CDR3 nucleotides: TGTGCCACCAGCAGTCCTCAGGACTCTCAAGATGAGCAGTTCTTC. It specifies CATSSPQDSQDEQFF. V gene TRBV15 combines with J gene TRBJ2-1, with a weak D call TRBD2 (5 bases). This CDR3 is 15 amino acids long. Germline V gene data show CDR1 as LNHNV and CDR2 as YYDKDF (reference sequence). Trimming pared 3 bases from V and 8 bases from J, leaving 17 bases between.